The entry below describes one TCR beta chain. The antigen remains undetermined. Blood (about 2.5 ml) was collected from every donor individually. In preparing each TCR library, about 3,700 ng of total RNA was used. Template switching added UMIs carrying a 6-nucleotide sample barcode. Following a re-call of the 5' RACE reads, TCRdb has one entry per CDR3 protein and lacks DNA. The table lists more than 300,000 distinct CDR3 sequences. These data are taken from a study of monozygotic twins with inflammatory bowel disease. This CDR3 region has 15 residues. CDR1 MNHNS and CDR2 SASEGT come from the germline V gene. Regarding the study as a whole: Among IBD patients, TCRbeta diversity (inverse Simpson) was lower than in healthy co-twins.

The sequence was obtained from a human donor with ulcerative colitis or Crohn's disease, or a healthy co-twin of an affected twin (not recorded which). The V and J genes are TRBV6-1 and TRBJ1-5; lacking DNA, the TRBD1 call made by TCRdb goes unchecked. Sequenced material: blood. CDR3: CASSGRDRINQPQHF.